Ten or more counts support the clone carrying this T cell receptor beta chain. Its antigen remains unknown. MiXCR was run by TCRdb on the 5' RACE reads, yielding one entry per CDR3 protein. The data hold about 220,000 distinct CDR3 sequences, with 7.3% observed a single time. This sample was included in a study of CD8 T cells in ankylosing spondylitis. Study observations and caveats: Disease-linked clones were found to be CD8+ and relatively rare in peripheral blood. Made up of eight or nine highly homologous variants, a TCR beta motif appeared characteristic of ankylosing spondylitis blood.

CDR3 length: 14 amino acids. Germline V gives CDR1 MNHNS, CDR2 SASEGT. The V gene end was trimmed by 6 bases and the J gene end by 10 bases; junction bases not matched to a gene: 11. V and J are TRBV6-1 and TRBJ1-5, with 8 bases aligning to TRBD1. Sequencing used blood, either unsorted or a sorted T cell fraction (not recorded which). The receptor was isolated from a male donor with ankylosing spondylitis. The CDR3 loop is CASSQDRALGPQHF. In nucleotides, the CDR3 is TGTGCCAGCAGCCAGGACAGGGCTTTAGGTCCCCAGCATTTT.